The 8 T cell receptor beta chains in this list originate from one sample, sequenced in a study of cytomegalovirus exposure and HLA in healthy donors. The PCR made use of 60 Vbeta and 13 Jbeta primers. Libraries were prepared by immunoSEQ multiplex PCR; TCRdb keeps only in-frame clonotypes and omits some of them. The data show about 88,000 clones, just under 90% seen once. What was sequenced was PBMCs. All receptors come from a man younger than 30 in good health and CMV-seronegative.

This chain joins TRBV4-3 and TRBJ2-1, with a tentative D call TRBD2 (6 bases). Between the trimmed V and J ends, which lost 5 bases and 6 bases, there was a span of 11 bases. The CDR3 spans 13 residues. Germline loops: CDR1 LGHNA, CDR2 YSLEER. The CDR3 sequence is CASSLGLTNEQFF. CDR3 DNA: TGCGCCAGCAGCTTGGGACTTACCAATGAGCAGTTCTTC.

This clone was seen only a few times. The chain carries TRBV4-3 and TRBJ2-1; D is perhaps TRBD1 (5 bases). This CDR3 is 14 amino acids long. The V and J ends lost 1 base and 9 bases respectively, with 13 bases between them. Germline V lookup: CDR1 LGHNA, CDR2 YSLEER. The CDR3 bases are TGCGCCAGCAGCCAAGGAGTCAGGGTTCGTGAGCAGTTCTTC. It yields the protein CASSQGVRVREQFF.

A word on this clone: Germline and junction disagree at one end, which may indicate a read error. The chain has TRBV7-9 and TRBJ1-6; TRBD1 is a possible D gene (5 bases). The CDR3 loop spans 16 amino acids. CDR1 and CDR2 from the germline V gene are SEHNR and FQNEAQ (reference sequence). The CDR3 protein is CSSSLGPSAANSPLHF. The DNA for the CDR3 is TGTTCCAGCAGCTTGGGGCCGTCGGCGGCTAATTCACCCCTCCACTTT. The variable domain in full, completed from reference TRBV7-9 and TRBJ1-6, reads DTGVSQNPRHKITKRGQNVTFRCDPISEHNRLYWYRQTLGQGPEFLTYFQNEAQLEKSRLLSDRFSAERPKGSFSTLEIQRTEQGDSAMYLCSSSLGPSAANSPLHFGNGTRLTVT.

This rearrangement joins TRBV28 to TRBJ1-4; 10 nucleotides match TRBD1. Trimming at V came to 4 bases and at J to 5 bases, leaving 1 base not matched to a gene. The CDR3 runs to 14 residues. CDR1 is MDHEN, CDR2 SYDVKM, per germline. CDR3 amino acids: CASSWTGGNEKLFF. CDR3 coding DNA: TGTGCCAGCAGTTGGACAGGGGGGAATGAAAAACTGTTTTTT.

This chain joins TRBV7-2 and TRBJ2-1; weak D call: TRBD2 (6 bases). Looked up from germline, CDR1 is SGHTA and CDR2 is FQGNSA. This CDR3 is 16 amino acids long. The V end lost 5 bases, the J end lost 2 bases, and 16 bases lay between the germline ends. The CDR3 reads CASSLRDFSAYNEQFF. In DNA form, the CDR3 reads TGTGCCAGCAGCCTCCGGGACTTCTCTGCCTACAATGAGCAGTTCTTC.

Written as DNA, the CDR3 is TGTGCCAGTAATTTCGGACTAGTGGCTGGGGCCAACGTCCTGACTTTC. Residues: CASNFGLVAGANVLTF. The V call is TRBV19, the J call TRBJ2-6; 7 positions agree with TRBD2. This CDR3 contains 16 residues. V was pared by 7 bases and J by 2 bases, with 8 bases of the junction left unmatched. Germline assignment: CDR1 LNHDA and CDR2 SQIVND (reference sequence). Combining the CDR3 with reference TRBV19 and TRBJ2-6 gives the whole variable domain DGGITQSPKYLFRKEGQNVTLSCEQNLNHDAMYWYRQDPGQGLRLIYYSQIVNDFQKGDIAEGYSVSREKKESFPLTVTSAQKNPTAFYLCASNFGLVAGANVLTFGAGSRLTVL.

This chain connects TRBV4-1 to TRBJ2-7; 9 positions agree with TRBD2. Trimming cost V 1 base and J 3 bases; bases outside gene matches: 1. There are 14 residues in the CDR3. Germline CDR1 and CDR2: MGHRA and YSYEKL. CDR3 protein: CASSQGTSVYEQYF. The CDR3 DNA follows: TGCGCCAGCAGCCAAGGGACTAGCGTCTACGAGCAGTACTTC.

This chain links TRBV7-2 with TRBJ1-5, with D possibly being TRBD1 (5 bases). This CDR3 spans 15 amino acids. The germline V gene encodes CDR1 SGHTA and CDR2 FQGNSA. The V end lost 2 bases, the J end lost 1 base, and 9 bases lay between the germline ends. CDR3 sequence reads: CASSLSQGSNQPQHF. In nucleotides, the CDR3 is TGTGCCAGCAGCTTAAGTCAGGGCAGCAATCAGCCCCAGCATTTT.